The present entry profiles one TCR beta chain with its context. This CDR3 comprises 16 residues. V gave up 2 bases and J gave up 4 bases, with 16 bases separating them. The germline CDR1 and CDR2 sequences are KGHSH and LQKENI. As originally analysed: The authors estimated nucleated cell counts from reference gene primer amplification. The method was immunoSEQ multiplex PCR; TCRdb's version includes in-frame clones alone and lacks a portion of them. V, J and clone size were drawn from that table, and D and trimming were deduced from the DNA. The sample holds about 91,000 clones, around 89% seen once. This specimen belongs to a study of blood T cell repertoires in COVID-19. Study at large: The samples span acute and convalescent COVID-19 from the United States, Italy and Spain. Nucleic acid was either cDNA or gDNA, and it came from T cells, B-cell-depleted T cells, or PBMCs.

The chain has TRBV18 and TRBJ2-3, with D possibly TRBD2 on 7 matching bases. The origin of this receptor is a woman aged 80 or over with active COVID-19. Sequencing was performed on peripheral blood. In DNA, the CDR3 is TGTGCCAGCTCACCAACCTCTGGGGGGGGCGCAGATACGCAGTATTTT. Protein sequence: CASSPTSGGGADTQYF.